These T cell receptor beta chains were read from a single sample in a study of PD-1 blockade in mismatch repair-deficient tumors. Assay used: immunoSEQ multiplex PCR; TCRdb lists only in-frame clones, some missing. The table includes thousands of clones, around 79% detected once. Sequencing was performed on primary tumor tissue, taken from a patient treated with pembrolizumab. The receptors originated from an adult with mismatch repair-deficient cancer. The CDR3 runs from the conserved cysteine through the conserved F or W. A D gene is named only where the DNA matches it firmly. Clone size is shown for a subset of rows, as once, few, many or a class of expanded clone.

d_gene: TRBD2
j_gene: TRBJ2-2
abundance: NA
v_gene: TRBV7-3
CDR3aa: CASSPSGISTGELFF
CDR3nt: TGTGCCAGCAGCCCCAGCGGGATCTCCACCGGGGAGCTGTTTTTT

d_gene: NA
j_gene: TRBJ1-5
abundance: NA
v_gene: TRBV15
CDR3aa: CATSRGAGDQPQHF
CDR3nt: TGTGCCACCAGCAGAGGGGCAGGCGATCAGCCCCAGCATTTT

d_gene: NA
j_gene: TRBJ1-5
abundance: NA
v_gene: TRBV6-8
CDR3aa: CASSPTGGQPQHF
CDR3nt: TGTGCCAGCAGTCCTACGGGGGGTCAGCCCCAGCATTTT

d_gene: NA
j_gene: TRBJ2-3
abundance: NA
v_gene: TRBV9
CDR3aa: CASSDHGTTDTQYF
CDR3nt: TGTGCCAGCAGCGATCACGGGACAACAGATACGCAGTATTTT

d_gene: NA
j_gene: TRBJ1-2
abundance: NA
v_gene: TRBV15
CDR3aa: CATSRDTAGVAMGYGYTF
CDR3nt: TGTGCCACCAGCAGAGATACGGCAGGGGTGGCTATGGGTTATGGCTACACCTTC

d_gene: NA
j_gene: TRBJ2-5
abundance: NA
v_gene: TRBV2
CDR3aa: CASSDKGLLEETQYF
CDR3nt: TGTGCCAGCAGTGACAAGGGACTCTTGGAAGAGACCCAGTACTTC

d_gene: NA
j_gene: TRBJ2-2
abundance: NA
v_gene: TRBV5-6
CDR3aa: CASSALSITGELFF
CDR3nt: TGTGCCAGCAGCGCACTATCGATCACCGGGGAGCTGTTTTTT

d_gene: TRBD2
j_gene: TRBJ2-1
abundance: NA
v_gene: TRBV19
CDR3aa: CASSIETSGSAEQFF
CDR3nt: TGTGCCAGTAGTATAGAGACTAGCGGGAGCGCTGAGCAGTTCTTC

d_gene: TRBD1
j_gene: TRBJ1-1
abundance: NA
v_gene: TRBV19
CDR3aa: CASSLTGVPTEAFF
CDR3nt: TGTGCCAGTAGTCTTACAGGGGTACCCACTGAAGCTTTCTTT

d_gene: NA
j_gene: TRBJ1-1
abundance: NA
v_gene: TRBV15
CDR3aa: CATSRDRGSNTEAFF
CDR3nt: TGTGCCACCAGCAGAGATCGCGGGTCGAACACTGAAGCTTTCTTT

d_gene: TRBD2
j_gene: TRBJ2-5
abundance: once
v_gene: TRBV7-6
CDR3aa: CASSSRGGRETQYF
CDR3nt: TGTGCCAGCAGCTCCCGGGGCGGGAGGGAGACCCAGTACTTC

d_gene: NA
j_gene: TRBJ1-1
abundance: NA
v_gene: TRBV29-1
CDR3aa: CSVETGAEAFF
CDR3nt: TGCAGCGTTGAAACCGGGGCTGAAGCTTTCTTT

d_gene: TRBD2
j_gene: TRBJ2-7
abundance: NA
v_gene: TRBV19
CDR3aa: CASSVTSGSHEQYF
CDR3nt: TGTGCCAGTAGTGTCACTAGCGGGAGCCACGAGCAGTACTTC

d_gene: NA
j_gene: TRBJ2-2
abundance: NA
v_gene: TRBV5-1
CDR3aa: CASSLYGQNTGELFF
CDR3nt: TGCGCCAGCAGCTTGTACGGACAGAACACCGGGGAGCTGTTTTTT

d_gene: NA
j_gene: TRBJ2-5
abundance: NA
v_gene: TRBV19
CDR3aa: CASSIRGSETQYF
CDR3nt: TGTGCCAGTAGTATAAGAGGGTCCGAGACCCAGTACTTC

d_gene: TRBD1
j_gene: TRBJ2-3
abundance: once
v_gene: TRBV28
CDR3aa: CASNPDRGSTDTQYF
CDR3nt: TGTGCCAGCAACCCGGACAGGGGTAGTACAGATACGCAGTATTTT

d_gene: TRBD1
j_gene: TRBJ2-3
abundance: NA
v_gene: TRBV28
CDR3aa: CASSLWDRRTDTQYF
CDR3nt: TGTGCCAGCAGTTTATGGGACAGGAGAACAGATACGCAGTATTTT

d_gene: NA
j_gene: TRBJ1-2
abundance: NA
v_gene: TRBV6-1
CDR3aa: CASSGGANYGYTF
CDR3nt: TGTGCCAGCAGTGGGGGGGCTAACTATGGCTACACCTTC

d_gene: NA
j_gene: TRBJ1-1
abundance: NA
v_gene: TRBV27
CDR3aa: CASSYYRWRNTEAFF
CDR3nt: TGTGCCAGCAGTTACTACAGGTGGCGGAACACTGAAGCTTTCTTT

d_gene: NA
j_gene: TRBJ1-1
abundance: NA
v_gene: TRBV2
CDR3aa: CASSAYRALEAFF
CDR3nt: TGTGCCAGCAGTGCATACAGGGCCCTTGAAGCTTTCTTT

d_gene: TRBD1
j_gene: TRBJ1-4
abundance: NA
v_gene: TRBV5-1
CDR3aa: CASSSGQGAEKLFF
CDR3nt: TGCGCCAGCAGCTCGGGACAGGGGGCTGAAAAACTGTTTTTT

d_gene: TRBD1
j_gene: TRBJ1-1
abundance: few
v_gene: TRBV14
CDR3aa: CASSQIKTGANTEAFF
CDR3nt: TGTGCCAGCAGCCAGATCAAGACAGGGGCGAACACTGAAGCTTTCTTT

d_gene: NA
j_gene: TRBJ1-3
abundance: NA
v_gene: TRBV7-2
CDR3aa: CASSLGAGSGNTIYF
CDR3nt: TGTGCCAGCAGCTTAGGCGCAGGCTCTGGAAACACCATATATTTT

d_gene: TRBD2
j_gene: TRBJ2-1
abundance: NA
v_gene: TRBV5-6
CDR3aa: CASRRPGLAGGVGYNEQFF
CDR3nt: TGTGCCAGCAGGCGTCCGGGACTAGCGGGAGGAGTGGGCTACAATGAGCAGTTCTTC

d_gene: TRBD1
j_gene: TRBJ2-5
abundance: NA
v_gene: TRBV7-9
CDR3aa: CASSPRQGQETQYF
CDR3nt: TGTGCCAGCAGCCCCCGACAGGGGCAAGAGACCCAGTACTTC

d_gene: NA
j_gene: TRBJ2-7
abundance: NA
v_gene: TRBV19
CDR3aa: CATSSSPASYEQYF
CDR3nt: TGTGCCACTAGTAGTAGTCCCGCCTCCTACGAGCAGTACTTC

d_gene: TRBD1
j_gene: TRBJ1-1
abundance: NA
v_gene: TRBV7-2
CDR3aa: CASSDRDSTEAFF
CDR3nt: TGTGCCAGCAGCGACCGGGACAGCACTGAAGCTTTCTTT

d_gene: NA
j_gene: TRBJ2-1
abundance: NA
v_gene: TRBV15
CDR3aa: CATSEPWSNEQFF
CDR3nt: TGTGCCACCAGCGAACCGTGGAGCAATGAGCAGTTCTTC

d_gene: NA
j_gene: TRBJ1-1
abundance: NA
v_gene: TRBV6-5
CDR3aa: CASSYSSLNTEAFF
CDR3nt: TGTGCCAGCAGTTACTCGAGTCTGAACACTGAAGCTTTCTTT

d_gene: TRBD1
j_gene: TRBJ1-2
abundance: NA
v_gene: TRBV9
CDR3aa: CASSGRTGMYGYTF
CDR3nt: TGTGCCAGCAGCGGGAGGACAGGGATGTACGGCTACACCTTC

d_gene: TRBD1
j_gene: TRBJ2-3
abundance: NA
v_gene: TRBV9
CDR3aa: CASSSIRQTGGTDTQYF
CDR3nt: TGTGCCAGCAGCTCCATACGACAGACAGGGGGCACAGATACGCAGTATTTT

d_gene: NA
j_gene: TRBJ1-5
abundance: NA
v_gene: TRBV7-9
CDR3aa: CASSSGGNQPQHF
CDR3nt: TGTGCCAGCAGCTCGGGTGGCAATCAGCCCCAGCATTTT

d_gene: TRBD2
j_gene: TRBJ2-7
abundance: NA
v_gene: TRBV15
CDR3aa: CATSFGTSGSSKQYF
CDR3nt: TGTGCCACCAGCTTCGGGACTAGCGGGAGTTCCAAGCAGTACTTC

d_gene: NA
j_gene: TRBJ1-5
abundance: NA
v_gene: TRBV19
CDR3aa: CASQGYSNQPQHF
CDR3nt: TGTGCCAGCCAGGGCTATAGCAATCAGCCCCAGCATTTT

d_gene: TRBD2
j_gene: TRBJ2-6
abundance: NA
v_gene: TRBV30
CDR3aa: CAWKPRGRVLAGANVLTF
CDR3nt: TGTGCCTGGAAGCCCCGGGGGAGGGTTCTCGCTGGGGCCAACGTCCTGACTTTC

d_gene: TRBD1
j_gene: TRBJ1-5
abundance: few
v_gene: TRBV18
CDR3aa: CASSLTGGMEPQHF
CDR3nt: TGTGCCAGCTCACTTACAGGGGGCATGGAGCCCCAGCATTTT

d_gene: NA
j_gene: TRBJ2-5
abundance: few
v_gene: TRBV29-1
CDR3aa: CSVAAPKGQETQYF
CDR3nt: TGCAGCGTCGCGGCCCCTAAAGGCCAAGAGACCCAGTACTTC

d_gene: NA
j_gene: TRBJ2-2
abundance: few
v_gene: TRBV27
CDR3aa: CASSFVGRNTGELFF
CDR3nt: TGTGCCAGCAGTTTTGTTGGGCGGAACACCGGGGAGCTGTTTTTT

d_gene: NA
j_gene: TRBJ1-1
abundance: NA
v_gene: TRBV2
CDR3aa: CASSPRPPQGIGTEAFF
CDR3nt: TGTGCCAGCAGTCCCCGACCACCTCAGGGGATAGGCACTGAAGCTTTCTTT

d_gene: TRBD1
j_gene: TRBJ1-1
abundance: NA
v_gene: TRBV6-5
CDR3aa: CASSRTGAGEAFF
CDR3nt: TGTGCCAGCAGCCGGACAGGGGCTGGTGAAGCTTTCTTT

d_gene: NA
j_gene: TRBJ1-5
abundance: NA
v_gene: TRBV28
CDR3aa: CASRSGTKGGNQPQHF
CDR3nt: TGTGCCAGCAGGTCCGGGACAAAGGGGGGCAATCAGCCCCAGCATTTT

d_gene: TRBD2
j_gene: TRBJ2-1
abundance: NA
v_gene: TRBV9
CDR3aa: CASTGAGRSYNEQFF
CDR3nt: TGTGCCAGCACGGGAGCGGGAAGGTCCTACAATGAGCAGTTCTTC